A single T cell receptor beta chain is shown here with its context. This specimen belongs to a study of blood T cell repertoires in COVID-19. Study as a whole: The United States, Italy and Spain were the sources of the acute and convalescent COVID-19 samples.

Measured with immunoSEQ multiplex PCR; TCRdb has only the in-frame clones, and not every one. The table includes 170,000 or so clones, approximately 80% detected once. Enrolled during active infection, Seattle patients were then followed longitudinally. The length of the CDR3 is 14 residues. Germline V gives CDR1 LGHDT, CDR2 YNNKEL (reference sequence). Trimming left V 3 bases short and J 6 bases short, with 12 bases between. The material sequenced was peripheral blood. The source is a woman in her forties with COVID-19, enrolled during active disease. The chain has TRBV3-1 (or the pseudogene TRBV3-2) and TRBJ2-1, with a tentative D call TRBD2 (5 bases). The CDR3 bases are TGTGCCAGCAGCCACCGCCTCAGCGGCAATGAGCAGTTCTTC. This sequence encodes CASSHRLSGNEQFF.